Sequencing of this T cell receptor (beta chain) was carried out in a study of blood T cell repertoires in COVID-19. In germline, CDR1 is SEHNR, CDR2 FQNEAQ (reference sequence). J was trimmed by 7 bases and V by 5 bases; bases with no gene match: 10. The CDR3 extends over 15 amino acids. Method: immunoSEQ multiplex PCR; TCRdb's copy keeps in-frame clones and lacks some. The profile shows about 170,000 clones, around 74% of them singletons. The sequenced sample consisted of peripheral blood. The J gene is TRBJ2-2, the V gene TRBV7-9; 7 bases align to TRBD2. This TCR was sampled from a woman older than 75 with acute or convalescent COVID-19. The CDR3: CASSLSRLAGGELFF. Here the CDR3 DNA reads TGTGCCAGCAGCCTCTCGAGACTAGCAGGCGGGGAGCTGTTTTTT.